This TCR beta chain was identified in a study of cytomegalovirus exposure and HLA in healthy donors (dated by TCRdb to 2016 to 2017). Some background on the complete study: According to an earlier analysis of 587 of the donors, roughly 180 million T cells yielded roughly 110 million unique TCR beta sequences and less than 300 Gb of sequence data. About 320 gigabases of sequencing data and approximately 80 million unique TCR sequences were included in an early release covering 550 to 650 HLA-typed donors. The genetic ancestry cluster associated with self-reported Caucasian donors included around four fifths of the 300 to 400 genotyped donors. The study aimed to test whether signatures of past pathogen exposure could be identified by cataloging public T cell receptors. The T cell repertoires of 666 subjects were profiled by immunosequencing and related to cytomegalovirus serostatus. In addition to the first cohort of 650 to 750 subjects, a separate validation cohort of approximately 130 different subjects was used. High-throughput TCR immunosequencing, statistical association of individual TCRs with disease status, and machine learning were combined to predict cytomegalovirus infection status. In a later analysis, previously published TCR beta repertoires from 600 to 850 donors were re-analyzed and high-resolution HLA genotyping was added so that TCR occurrence patterns could be studied. In the later analysis, no new phenotypic data were used to find candidate immune exposures; instead, reliance was placed on TCR beta sequences and their occurrence across donors. An earlier analysis of around 640 of the donors used high-throughput TCR beta sequencing to judge whether each TCR beta V gene segment behaved as functional or pseudogenic. Donor age, sex, ethnicity and CMV serostatus were compiled together with the repertoire data. A later genetic analysis used genome-wide SNP genotypes for about 55% of the 666 donors, treating that subset as a discovery cohort. All discovery cohort repertoires had been generated on a single sequencing platform. Class I and class II HLA loci were covered by the typing at four-digit resolution. Typing coverage differed by locus: A, B, C, DRB1 and DQB1 were typed in roughly 620-640 donors, DQA1 in about 500, DPA1 in 600 to 610, and DPB1 in 400 to 480. A few DR-DQ haplotypes were treated as single units for association and clustering because of strong linkage in the cohort. Among about 400 genotyped donors of the cohort, an average of around 250,000 unique TCR beta nucleotide sequences was sequenced per donor, of which about 20% were non-productive. Study-wide conclusions, independent of this receptor: According to a later analysis, TCR association rates differed among HLA loci, with DRB1 alleles showing the most associated TCRs and HLA-C alleles showing the fewest. A later genetic analysis reported fewer N-insertions in productive TCRs among donors in an Asian-associated ancestry cluster than the roughly 700-donor mean. Some IMGT-functional V segments, including TRBV6-2 and TRBV6-3, could not be told apart with the 87-base-pair reads, so those segments were excluded. The classifier was reported to diagnose cytomegalovirus status with high specificity and sensitivity in both the original cohort and the validation cohort. Presence/absence analyses assumed roughly uniform sequencing depth across donors, an assumption that may not hold. A further reported finding was that TCR beta sequences accurately predicted the HLA-A and HLA-B alleles for most subjects in the first cohort. While some public TCRs were present in many individuals, most TCR sequences turned up only very rarely across donors. Because HLA typing was missing for some donors at each locus, association tests included only the typed subset. An earlier analysis of around 600 of the donors showed that most TCR beta V segments appeared in productive rearrangements either about 87% or about 30% of the time, which broadly matched IMGT annotations. A few of the identified cytomegalovirus-associated TCR beta chains were confirmed in vitro to be specific for cytomegalovirus antigens. Several of the top co-occurrence clusters appeared to be linked to parvovirus B19, influenza, CMV and Epstein-Barr virus, according to a later analysis. According to the authors, the approach could potentially be generalized to other disease states and immunological phenotypes. A later genetic analysis associated a missense DCLRE1C variant with V-gene and J-gene trimming of TCR beta chains, and an independent cohort replicated the association. A later analysis found that most CMV-associated TCR beta chains appeared HLA-restricted, with HLA associations seemingly driven largely by CMV exposure. The cohort was sequenced for TCR beta chains only, and without alpha or paired-chain data the features that could be detected were limited. A cluster of highly shared sequence variants was judged likely to represent a technical artifact of the sequencing pipeline. In a later analysis, HLA-associated TCR beta chains were found to be more clonally expanded and to have lower generation probabilities than equally common non-associated chains. Correlated functional status among segregating V segments might be attributable to linkage disequilibrium, but an unknown experimental factor could not be ruled out. Fewer than 20 rarely observed V segments, including chromosome 9 orphons, were excluded from the earlier analysis of a few hundred of the donors because counts were too low. The study gave a list of more than 150 TCR beta chains associated with cytomegalovirus. Specific HLA alleles were associated with 18,000 or so TCR beta sequences at a false discovery rate of 0.05 in a later analysis. Assigning TCR associations to individual alleles was difficult when HLA alleles, especially DR and DQ, strongly co-occurred. The only immune exposure information available for the cohort was CMV serostatus.

As regards this clone: What antigen it recognizes has not been identified. Within one base of it there is no much larger clone, and no base qualities were kept.

The cohort comprised around 690 healthy bone marrow donors. Cohort members were all nominally healthy when sampled, although unrecorded immune exposures were likely present. The donor tested CMV seronegative and was one of the 352 seronegative cohort members. Every donor gave a peripheral blood sample, and the peripheral blood mononuclear cells from that sample were used for TCR beta sequencing. Genomic DNA was extracted from the blood cell samples with the Qiagen DNeasy Blood Extraction Kit. Library generation was performed with the immunoSEQ multiplex PCR assay. For the multiplex PCR, a mixture combining 60 forward primers for TCR Vbeta segments and 13 reverse primers for TCR Jbeta segments was used. A multiplex PCR assay on genomic DNA amplified the CDR3 region of rearranged TCR beta genes. Amplified TCR beta libraries were sequenced as 87-base-pair reads on the Illumina HiSeq System. Per the original workflow: A later analysis tallied tens of millions of unique TCR beta chains across the roughly 610 repertoires, and about 12 million of those chains were shared by two or more donors. To remove PCR and sequencing errors, raw reads were error-corrected and collapsed into unique sequences using a nearest-neighbor algorithm that merged closely related sequences. V, D and J gene segments were assigned by aligning CDR3 sequences to IMGT reference sequences. Each retained sequence needed at least a six-nucleotide match to both a V gene segment and a J gene segment. A rearrangement counted as productive if the CDR3 had no stop codons and remained in frame with V and J, and every other rearrangement counted as non-productive. CDR3 was defined by IMGT convention, running from the second conserved V-encoded cysteine to the conserved J-encoded phenylalanine. In an earlier analysis of more than 550 of the donors, sequences lacking an unambiguous match to a single V gene segment were excluded. An earlier analysis of around 600 of the donors classified V segments as functional when productive rearrangements were above 56.7% and as segregating when the standard deviation between donors was above 5%. A statistical classification framework was built to diagnose cytomegalovirus status from the catalog of TCR beta chain sequences. In a later analysis, TCR nucleotide sequences were compared against IMGT/GENE-DB human TR gene sequences so that V and J genes could be assigned. Using the TCRdist pipeline, a later analysis assigned CDR3 sequences along with most-parsimonious VDJ recombination scenarios. In a later analysis, every TCR beta chain was defined by the combination of its CDR3 amino acid sequence and its V-gene family, and reads without a unique V-gene family were dropped. As a way to deal with suspected cross-contamination and a sequencing artifact, a later analysis dropped 640 or so nucleotide sequences that were highly shared and had low generation probability. In a later analysis, a clonal expansion index was calculated for each public chain from normalized within-repertoire ranks of inferred template counts. In a later analysis, generation probabilities were computed with a VDJ recombination model fitted to out-of-frame rearrangements, and the resulting probabilities were checked against IGoR. In a later analysis, hypergeometric tests were used to score TCR-TCR, TCR-HLA and TCR-CMV co-occurrence, with a repertoire-size bias correction applied to TCR pairs. In a later analysis, false discovery rates were estimated by permuting HLA or CMV assignments 20 times. In a later analysis, co-occurring TCRs were grouped using DBSCAN, and TCRdist sequence similarity was added for clustering within HLA-allele-positive subsets. For co-occurrence clustering, repertoires with fewer than 30,000 or more than 120,000 public chains were excluded, along with 4 to 6 repertoires with anomalous nucleotide sharing. The clones in this table, taken by TCRdb from immuneACCESS, are in-frame only. Not every clone is retained; where verified, under half of the shortfall comes from an unresolved V gene, and the cause of the rest is unknown. D and trimming come from the DNA, and the V and J calls and clone size come from that table. Across this sample there are over 95,000 clones, with under 80% seen only once. The ten most abundant clones make up 1.5% to 2.5% of the sample.

The germline V gene yields SGHTA for CDR1 and FQGTGA for CDR2. The cysteine opens and the phenylalanine closes a CDR3 of 15 amino acids. Only the CDR3 part of the read is kept: 45 bases, read in frame from the first base. Between the V and J ends, shortened by 5 bases and 6 bases respectively, the junction contains 19 bases. The chain links TRBV7-3 with TRBJ1-2, and possibly TRBD1, on 6 matching bases. The sample was PBMCs. This sequence originates from a man aged 35-49 years in good health and CMV-seronegative. The sequence in DNA is TGTGCCAGCAGCCTAAGGGGGGGGCAGGGAGATGGCTACACCTTC. This translates into CASSLRGGQGDGYTF.